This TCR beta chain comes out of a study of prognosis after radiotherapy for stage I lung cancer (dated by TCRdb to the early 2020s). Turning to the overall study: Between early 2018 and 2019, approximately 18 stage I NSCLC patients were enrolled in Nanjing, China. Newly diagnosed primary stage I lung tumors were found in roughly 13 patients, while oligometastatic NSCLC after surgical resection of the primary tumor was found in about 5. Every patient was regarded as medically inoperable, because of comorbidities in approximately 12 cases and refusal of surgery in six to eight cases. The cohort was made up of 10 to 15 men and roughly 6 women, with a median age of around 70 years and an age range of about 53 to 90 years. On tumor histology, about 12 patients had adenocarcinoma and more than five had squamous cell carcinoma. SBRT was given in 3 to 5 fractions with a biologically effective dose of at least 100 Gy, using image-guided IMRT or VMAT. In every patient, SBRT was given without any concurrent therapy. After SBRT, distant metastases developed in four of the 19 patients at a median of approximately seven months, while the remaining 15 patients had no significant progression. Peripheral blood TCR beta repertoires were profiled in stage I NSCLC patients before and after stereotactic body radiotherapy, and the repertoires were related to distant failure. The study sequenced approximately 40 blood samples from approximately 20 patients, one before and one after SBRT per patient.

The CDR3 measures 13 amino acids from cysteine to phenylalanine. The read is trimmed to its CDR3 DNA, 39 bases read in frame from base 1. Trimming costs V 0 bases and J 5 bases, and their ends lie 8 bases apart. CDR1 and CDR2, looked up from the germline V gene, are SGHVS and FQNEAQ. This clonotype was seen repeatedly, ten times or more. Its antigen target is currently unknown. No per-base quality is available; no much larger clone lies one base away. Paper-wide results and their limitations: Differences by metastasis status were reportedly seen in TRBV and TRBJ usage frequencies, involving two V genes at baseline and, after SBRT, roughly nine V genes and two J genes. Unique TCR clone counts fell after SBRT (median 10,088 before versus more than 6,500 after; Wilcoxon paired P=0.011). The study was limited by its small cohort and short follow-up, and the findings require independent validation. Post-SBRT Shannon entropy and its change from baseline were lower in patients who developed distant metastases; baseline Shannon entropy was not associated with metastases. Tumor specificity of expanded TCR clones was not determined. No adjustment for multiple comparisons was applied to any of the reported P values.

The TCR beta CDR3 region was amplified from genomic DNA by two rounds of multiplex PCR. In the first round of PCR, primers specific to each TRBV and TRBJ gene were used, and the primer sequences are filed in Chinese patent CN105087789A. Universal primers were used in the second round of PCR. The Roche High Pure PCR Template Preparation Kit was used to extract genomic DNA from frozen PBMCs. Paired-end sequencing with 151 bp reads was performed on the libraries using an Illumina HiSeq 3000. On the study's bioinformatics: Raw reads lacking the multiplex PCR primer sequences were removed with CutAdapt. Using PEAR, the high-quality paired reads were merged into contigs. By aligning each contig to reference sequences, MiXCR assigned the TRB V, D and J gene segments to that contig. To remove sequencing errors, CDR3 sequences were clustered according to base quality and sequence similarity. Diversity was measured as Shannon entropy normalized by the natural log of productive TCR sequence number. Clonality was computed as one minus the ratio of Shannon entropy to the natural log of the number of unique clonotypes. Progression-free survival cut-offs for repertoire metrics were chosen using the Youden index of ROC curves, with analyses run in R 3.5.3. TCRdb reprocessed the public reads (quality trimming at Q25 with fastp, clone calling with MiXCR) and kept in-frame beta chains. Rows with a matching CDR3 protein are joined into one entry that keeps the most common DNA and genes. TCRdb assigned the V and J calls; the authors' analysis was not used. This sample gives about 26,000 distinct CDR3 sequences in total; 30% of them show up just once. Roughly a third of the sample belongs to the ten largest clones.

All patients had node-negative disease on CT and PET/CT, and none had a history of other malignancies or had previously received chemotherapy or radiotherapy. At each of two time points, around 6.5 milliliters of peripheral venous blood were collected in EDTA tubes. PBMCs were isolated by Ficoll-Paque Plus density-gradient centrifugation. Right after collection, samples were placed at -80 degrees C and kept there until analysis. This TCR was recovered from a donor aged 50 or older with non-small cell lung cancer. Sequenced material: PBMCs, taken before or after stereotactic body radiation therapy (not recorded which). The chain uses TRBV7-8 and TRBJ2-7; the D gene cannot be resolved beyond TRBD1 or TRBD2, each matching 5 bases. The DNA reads TGTGCCAGCAGCTTAGCGGGGGAAAACGAGCAGTACTTC. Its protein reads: CASSLAGENEQYF.